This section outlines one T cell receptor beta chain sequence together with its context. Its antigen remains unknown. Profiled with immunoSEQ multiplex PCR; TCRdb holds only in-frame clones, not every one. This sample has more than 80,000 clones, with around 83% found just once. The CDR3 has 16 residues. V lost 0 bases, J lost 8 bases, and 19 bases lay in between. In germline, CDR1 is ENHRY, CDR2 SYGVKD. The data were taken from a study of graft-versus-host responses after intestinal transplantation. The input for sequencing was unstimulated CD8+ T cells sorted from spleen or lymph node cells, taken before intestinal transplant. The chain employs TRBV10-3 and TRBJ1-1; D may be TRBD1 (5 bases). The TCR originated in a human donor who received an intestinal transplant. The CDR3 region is CAISESNREPWTEAFF. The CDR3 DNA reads TGTGCCATCAGTGAGTCGAACCGTGAACCCTGGACAGAAGCTTTCTTT.